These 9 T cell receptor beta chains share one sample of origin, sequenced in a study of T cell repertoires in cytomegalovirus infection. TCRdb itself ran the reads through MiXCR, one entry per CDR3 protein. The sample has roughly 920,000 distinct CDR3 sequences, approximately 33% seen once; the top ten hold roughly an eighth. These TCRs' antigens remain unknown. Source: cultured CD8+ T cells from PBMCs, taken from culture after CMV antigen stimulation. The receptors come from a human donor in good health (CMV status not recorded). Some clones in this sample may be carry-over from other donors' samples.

This chain's CDR3 is CASSLAPWTGEWNTIYF. CDR3 bases: TGTGCCAGCAGCTTAGCACCTTGGACAGGGGAGTGGAACACCATATATTTT. The V and J genes are TRBV7-9 and TRBJ1-3; 9 nucleotides match TRBD1. CDR3 length: 17 amino acids. After removal of 0 bases from V and 7 bases from J, the junction contained 10 bases not matched to a gene. Germline V gene lookup returns CDR1 SEHNR and CDR2 FQNEAQ (reference sequence).

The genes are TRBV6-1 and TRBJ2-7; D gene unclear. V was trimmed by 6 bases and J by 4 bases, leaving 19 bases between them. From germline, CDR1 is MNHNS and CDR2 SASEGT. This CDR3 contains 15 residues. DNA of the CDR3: TGTGCCAGCAGCCCACAGTCCTCCCTGGGGTACGAGCAGTACGTC. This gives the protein CASSPQSSLGYEQYV.

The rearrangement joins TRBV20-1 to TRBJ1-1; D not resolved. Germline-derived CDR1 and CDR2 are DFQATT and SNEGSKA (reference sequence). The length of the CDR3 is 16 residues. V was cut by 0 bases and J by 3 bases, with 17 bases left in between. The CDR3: CSARDSPLLSDTEAFF. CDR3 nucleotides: TGCAGTGCTAGAGATAGTCCCTTATTGAGCGACACTGAAGCTTTCTTT.

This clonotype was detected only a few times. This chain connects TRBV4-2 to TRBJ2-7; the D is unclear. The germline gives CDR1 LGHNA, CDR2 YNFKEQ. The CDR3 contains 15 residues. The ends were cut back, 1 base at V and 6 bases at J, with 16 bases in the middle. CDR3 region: CASSQVGRTHVEQYF. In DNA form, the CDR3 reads TGTGCCAGCAGCCAAGTAGGGCGGACCCATGTCGAGCAGTACTTC.

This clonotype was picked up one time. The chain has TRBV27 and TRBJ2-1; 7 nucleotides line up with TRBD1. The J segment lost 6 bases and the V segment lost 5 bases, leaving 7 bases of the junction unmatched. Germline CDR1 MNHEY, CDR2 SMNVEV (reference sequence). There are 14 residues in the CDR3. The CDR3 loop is CASSPGTESNEQFF. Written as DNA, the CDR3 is TGTGCCAGCAGTCCCGGGACAGAATCCAATGAGCAGTTCTTC.

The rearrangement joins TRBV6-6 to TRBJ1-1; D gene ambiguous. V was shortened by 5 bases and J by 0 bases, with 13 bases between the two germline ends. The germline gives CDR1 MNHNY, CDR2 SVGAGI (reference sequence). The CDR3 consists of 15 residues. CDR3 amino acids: CASSMAVGMNTEAFF. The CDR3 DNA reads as TGTGCCAGCAGTATGGCGGTAGGGATGAACACTGAAGCTTTCTTT.

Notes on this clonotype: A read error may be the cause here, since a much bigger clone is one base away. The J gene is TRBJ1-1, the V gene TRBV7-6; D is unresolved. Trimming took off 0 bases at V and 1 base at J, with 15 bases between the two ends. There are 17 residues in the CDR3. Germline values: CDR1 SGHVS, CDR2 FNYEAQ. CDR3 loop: CASSLAVWNLGNTEAFF. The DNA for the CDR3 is TGTGCCAGCAGCTTAGCGGTTTGGAATCTGGGGAACACTGAAGCTTTCTTT.

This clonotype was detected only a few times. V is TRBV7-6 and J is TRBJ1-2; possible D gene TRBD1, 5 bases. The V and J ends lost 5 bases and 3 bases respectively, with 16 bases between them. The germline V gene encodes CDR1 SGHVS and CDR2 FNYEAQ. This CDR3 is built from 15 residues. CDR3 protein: CASSLGRTGDYGYTF. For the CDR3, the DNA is TGTGCCAGCAGCCTGGGACGGACCGGGGACTATGGCTACACCTTC.

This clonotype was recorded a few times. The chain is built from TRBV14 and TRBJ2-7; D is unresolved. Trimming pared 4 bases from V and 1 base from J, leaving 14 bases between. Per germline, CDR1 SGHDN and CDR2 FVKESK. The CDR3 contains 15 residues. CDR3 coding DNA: TGTGCCAGCAGCCCCCGGACCACCGGGTCCTACGAGCAGTACTTC. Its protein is CASSPRTTGSYEQYF.